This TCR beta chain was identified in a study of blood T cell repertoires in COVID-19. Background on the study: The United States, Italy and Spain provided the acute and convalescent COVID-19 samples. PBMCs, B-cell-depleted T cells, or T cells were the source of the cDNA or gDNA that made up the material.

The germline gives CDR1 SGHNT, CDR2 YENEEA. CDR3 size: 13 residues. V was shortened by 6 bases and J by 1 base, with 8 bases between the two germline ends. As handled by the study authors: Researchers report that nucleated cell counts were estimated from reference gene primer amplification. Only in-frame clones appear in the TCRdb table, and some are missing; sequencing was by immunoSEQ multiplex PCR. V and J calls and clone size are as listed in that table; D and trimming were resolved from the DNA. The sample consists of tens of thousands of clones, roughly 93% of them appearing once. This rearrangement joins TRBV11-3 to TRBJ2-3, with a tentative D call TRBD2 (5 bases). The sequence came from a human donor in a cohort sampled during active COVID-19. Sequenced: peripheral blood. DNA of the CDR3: TGTGCCAGCAGGAGGGCCGGCACAGATACGCAGTATTTT. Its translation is CASRRAGTDTQYF.